Listed here are 5 T cell receptor beta chains from one sample, sequenced in a study of T cells in Graves' hyperthyroidism and ophthalmopathy (dated by TCRdb to between 2018 and 2021). The library was obtained by multiplex PCR. Sequencing was carried out with an Illumina HiSeq 2000. The TCR beta CDR3 regions were amplified from RNA transcripts. The TCR CDR3 was subjected to a first round of RT-PCR using the HTBI primer set and the Qiagen OneStep RT-PCR kit. TCRdb trimmed the raw reads at Q25, called clones with MiXCR and kept productive beta chains. One record per CDR3 amino acid sequence lists the most common genes and DNA. The sample records over 550,000 distinct CDR3 sequences, 16% of which are singletons. Clones ranked in the top ten supply more than 15% of the sample. Sequenced sample: blood. The source of these receptors is a woman aged 18 to 35 with Graves' hyperthyroidism.

This clonotype was recorded a few times. This rearrangement joins TRBV18 to TRBJ1-4; possible D gene TRBD1, 5 bases. This CDR3 comprises 14 residues. V was pared by 4 bases and J by 5 bases, with 11 bases between. Germline CDR1 and CDR2: KGHSH and LQKENI. As DNA, the CDR3 is TGTGCCAGCTCACAGGGTCCAGGGAATGAAAAACTGTTTTTT. This codes for CASSQGPGNEKLFF. The complete variable domain, with remaining parts taken from reference TRBV18 and TRBJ1-4, reads NAGVMQNPRHLVRRRGQEARLRCSPMKGHSHVYWYRQLPEEGLKFMVYLQKENIIDESGMPKERFSAEFPKEGPSILRIQQVVRGDSAAYFCASSQGPGNEKLFFGSGTQLSVL.

In its sample, this clonotype was seen many times. V and J are TRBV28 and TRBJ1-2, with no clear D. CDR3 length equals 14 residues. Trimming stripped 2 bases from V and 1 base from J, with 8 bases between. Looked up from germline, CDR1 is MDHEN and CDR2 is SYDVKM. In DNA form, the CDR3 reads TGTGCCAGCAGTTTAGAGGCAGATAACTATGGCTACACCTTC. This encodes CASSLEADNYGYTF.

This clonotype appeared many times. The chain carries TRBV2 and TRBJ1-1; TRBD1 matches at 10 bases. The V gene's germline CDR1 is SNHLY and CDR2 FYNNEI. The CDR3 has 18 amino acids. The ends lost 6 bases at V and 2 bases at J; junction bases unmatched: 15. CDR3 bases: TGTGCCAGCAGGGGCTCCGGGACAGGGGCTCGGTCTAACACTGAAGCTTTCTTT. This encodes CASRGSGTGARSNTEAFF.

The chain recombines TRBV2 with TRBJ2-5, with D tentatively TRBD2 (6 bases). The germline gives CDR1 SNHLY, CDR2 FYNNEI. V was trimmed by 3 bases and J by 4 bases, leaving 15 bases between them. The CDR3 is 15 residues long. The CDR3 DNA is TGTGCCAGCAGTGAGCCAGGGAGGTACTCAGAGACCCAGTACTTC. Its translation is CASSEPGRYSETQYF.

The chain employs TRBV20-1 and TRBJ2-3; D ambiguous. Germline V gene lookup returns CDR1 DFQATT and CDR2 SNEGSKA (reference sequence). Between the trimmed V and J ends, which lost 6 bases and 6 bases, there was a span of 13 bases. There are 12 residues in the CDR3. The CDR3 DNA reads TGCAGTGCCAGCGAAGAGAGGGATACGCAGTATTTT. This translates into CSASEERDTQYF.